These 20 T cell receptor beta chains were sequenced from one sample in a study of T cell responses to AZD1222 COVID-19 vaccine. The repertoire was sequenced with immunoSEQ multiplex PCR; TCRdb's copy has only in-frame clones and lacks some. Of about 180,000 clones listed, 88% are singletons. The sequencing here drew on peripheral blood, taken on day 0 of AZD1222 vaccination. These receptors were collected from an adult in good health.

This chain connects TRBV6-2 or TRBV6-3 to TRBJ2-7; tentatively, D is TRBD2 (5 bases). Trimming removed 5 bases at V and 1 base at J, with 12 bases between. The CDR3 runs 14 residues. The V gene's germline CDR1 is MNHEY and CDR2 SVGEGT. The CDR3 region has the DNA TGTGCCAGCAGTGACTATACAGAGTCCTACGAGCAGTACTTC. As protein: CASSDYTESYEQYF.

The gene calls are TRBV4-1 and TRBJ2-1, with 9 bases fitting TRBD2. The germline V gene has CDR1 MGHRA and CDR2 YSYEKL. Trimming at V came to 0 bases and at J to 7 bases, leaving 16 bases not matched to a gene. This CDR3 contains 19 residues. The CDR3 DNA is TGCGCCAGCAGCCAAGATCATCTTGCGGCGGGGGGGCAATCGAATGAGCAGTTCTTC. Encoded protein: CASSQDHLAAGGQSNEQFF.

This clone was observed once. The chain carries TRBV20-1 and TRBJ2-5; no clear D. The germline gives CDR1 DFQATT, CDR2 SNEGSKA (reference sequence). This CDR3 region has 11 residues. Trimming shortened V by 5 bases and J by 5 bases, and 9 bases separated the two germline ends. This chain's CDR3 is CSALPRETQYF. Here the CDR3 DNA reads TGCAGTGCTCTCCCCCGGGAGACCCAGTACTTC.

J is TRBJ2-3 and V is TRBV7-9; 9 nucleotides agree with TRBD2. J gave up 2 bases and V 5 bases, and 8 bases lay outside the gene matches. Germline V gene sequence: CDR1 SEHNR, CDR2 FQNEAQ (reference sequence). The CDR3 spans 16 residues. CDR3 coding DNA: TGTGCCAGCAGCCAGCCGACTAGCGGCGACACAGATACGCAGTATTTT. Its translation: CASSQPTSGDTDTQYF.

This clone came up a few times. The rearrangement links TRBV18 to TRBJ1-1, with D hard to call. The CDR3 consists of 15 residues. V was cut by 6 bases and J by 2 bases, with 16 bases left in between. CDR1 is KGHSH and CDR2 is LQKENI in the germline V gene. CDR3 nucleotides: TGTGCCAGCTCTACCGGGAGGCAGATTAACACTGAAGCTTTCTTT. Residues: CASSTGRQINTEAFF.

The chain uses TRBV27 and TRBJ1-2, with D possibly matching TRBD1 (5 bases). V lost 0 bases to trimming and J lost 4 bases, with 15 bases between them. The CDR3 is made up of 16 amino acids. Germline CDR1 MNHEY, CDR2 SMNVEV (reference sequence). This chain's CDR3 is CASSLSSRGVFYGYTF. DNA for the CDR3: TGTGCCAGCAGTTTATCGAGTCGGGGGGTATTCTATGGCTACACCTTC.

This clone was found a few times. This rearrangement joins TRBV11-2 to TRBJ2-7; 11 bases fit TRBD2. With 1 base clipped from V and 4 bases from J, the junction kept 3 bases outside the gene matches. Germline V gene data show CDR1 as SGHAT and CDR2 as FQNNGV. The CDR3 length is 15 residues. In DNA form, the CDR3 reads TGTGCCAGCAGCTTAGTAGCGGGGGGGCGTTACGAGCAGTACTTC. This sequence encodes CASSLVAGGRYEQYF. Full variable domain (outside the CDR3, taken from reference TRBV11-2 and TRBJ2-7): EAGVAQSPRYKIIEKRQSVAFWCNPISGHATLYWYQQILGQGPKLLIQFQNNGVVDDSQLPKDRFSAERLKGVDSTLKIQPAKLEDSAVYLCASSLVAGGRYEQYFGPGTRLTVT.

The rearrangement joins TRBV6-2 or TRBV6-3 to TRBJ2-3; 8 bases align to TRBD2. Germline-derived CDR1 and CDR2 are MNHEY and SVGEGT. This CDR3 contains 15 residues. After removal of 0 bases from V and 6 bases from J, the junction contained 5 bases not matched to a gene. CDR3 in DNA: TGTGCCAGCAGTTACTCAGCGGGGGAGCTCGATACGCAGTATTTT. It translates to CASSYSAGELDTQYF.

The chain couples TRBV11-2 to TRBJ1-6, with TRBD1 matching 10 bases. V lost 1 base to trimming and J lost 10 bases; unmatched junction nucleotides: 4. The CDR3 has 15 amino acids. Looked up from germline, CDR1 is SGHAT and CDR2 is FQNNGV. The CDR3 loop is CASSLGGQGPSPLHF. The CDR3 region has the DNA TGTGCCAGCAGCTTAGGGGGACAGGGGCCCTCACCCCTCCACTTT.

This clone was seen only a few times. The rearrangement links TRBV6-4 to TRBJ2-1, with D perhaps TRBD2 (6 bases). CDR3 length equals 13 residues. Trimming removed 4 bases from V and 4 bases from J, with 8 bases in between. Looked up from germline, CDR1 is MRHNA and CDR2 is SNTAGT. The CDR3 coding sequence is TGTGCCAGCAGTGCGGGGGAATACAATGAGCAGTTCTTC. Translation: CASSAGEYNEQFF.

The V and J genes are TRBV9 and TRBJ2-7; TRBD2 might be the D (6 bases). The V and J ends lost 2 bases and 0 bases respectively, with 15 bases between them. The CDR3 loop spans 16 amino acids. Germline CDR1 and CDR2: SGDLS and YYNGEE. CDR3 residues: CASSVQNRDCSYEQYF. The CDR3 DNA reads as TGTGCCAGCAGCGTCCAGAACCGGGACTGCTCCTACGAGCAGTACTTC. Looking up the rest from reference TRBV9 and TRBJ2-7 gives the full variable domain: DSGVTQTPKHLITATGQRVTLRCSPRSGDLSVYWYQQSLDQGLQFLIQYYNGEERAKGNILERFSAQQFPDLHSELNLSSLELGDSALYFCASSVQNRDCSYEQYFGPGTRLTVT.

The rearrangement links TRBV6-4 to TRBJ1-1, with D perhaps TRBD1 (5 bases). The CDR3 extends over 16 amino acids. V was pared by 0 bases and J by 0 bases, with 11 bases between. In germline, CDR1 is MRHNA, CDR2 SNTAGT. CDR3 sequence reads: CASSDSPGLVNTEAFF. DNA of the CDR3: TGTGCCAGCAGTGACTCCCCAGGGTTAGTGAACACTGAAGCTTTCTTT.

This chain uses TRBV14 with TRBJ2-7; TRBD1 aligns across 8 bases. Germline loops: CDR1 SGHDN, CDR2 FVKESK. There are 14 residues in the CDR3. V dropped 4 bases and J dropped 4; count of bases not matched to a gene: 6. Here the CDR3 DNA reads TGTGCCAGCAGCCCTGCCGGACAGGGTTACGAGCAGTACTTC. This translates into CASSPAGQGYEQYF.

The genes are TRBV7-2 and TRBJ1-5; no definite D call. Trimming took off 5 bases at V and 3 bases at J, with 11 bases between the two ends. The CDR3 is 14 residues long. Germline assignment: CDR1 SGHTA and CDR2 FQGNSA. The CDR3 DNA is TGTGCCAGCAGCCCGGCAGGCGACAATCAGCCCCAGCATTTT. This codes for CASSPAGDNQPQHF.

There are a few counts of this clone. CDR3 loop: CASSVAPGGRGYTF. The CDR3 nucleotides are TGTGCCAGCAGCGTAGCTCCGGGGGGCCGTGGCTACACCTTC. V usage is TRBV9 and J usage is TRBJ1-2; D may be TRBD1 (6 bases). This CDR3 contains 14 residues. V lost 0 bases and J lost 7, with 13 bases in between. CDR1 is SGDLS, CDR2 YYNGEE, per germline.

V is TRBV10-3 and J is TRBJ1-5, with a possible D match to TRBD1 (5 bases). This CDR3 has 16 residues. Looked up from germline, CDR1 is ENHRY and CDR2 is SYGVKD. The V end was cut by 4 bases, the J end by 3 bases, with 16 bases between. The CDR3 DNA sequence: TGTGCCATCAGTGGGGAGGGGCCCTCCACCAATCAGCCCCAGCATTTT. Encoded protein: CAISGEGPSTNQPQHF.

The chain recombines TRBV7-8 with TRBJ1-1; the D gene is possibly TRBD1 (5 bases). The V end lost 6 bases, the J end lost 1 base, and 15 bases lay between the germline ends. CDR1 is SGHVS and CDR2 is FQNEAQ in the germline V gene. This CDR3 comprises 15 residues. The DNA for the CDR3 is TGTGCCAGCAGACCCGGGGGAGGGACGAACACTGAAGCTTTCTTT. It encodes CASRPGGGTNTEAFF.

The genes are TRBV21-1 and TRBJ2-1; the table's D gene call, TRBD2, was not cross checked with the DNA. TRBV21-1 is termed a pseudogene. CDR3 length equals 14 residues. The CDR3 protein is CASSRRDSYNEQFF. The CDR3 nucleotides read TGTGCCAGCAGCAGGCGGGACTCCTACAATGAGCAGTTCTTC.

The chain employs TRBV7-8 and TRBJ1-5, with 8 positions matching TRBD1. Losses at the gene ends were 5 bases for V and 0 bases for J; bases not matched to a gene: 12. This CDR3 is 18 amino acids long. Germline CDR1 SGHVS, CDR2 FQNEAQ. In DNA, the CDR3 is TGTGCCAGCAGCCAAGGGACAGGCACTTCATTTAGCAATCAGCCCCAGCATTTT. Protein: CASSQGTGTSFSNQPQHF.

This chain connects TRBV25-1 to TRBJ2-5; 8 bases are a match to TRBD2. The germline gives CDR1 MGHDK, CDR2 SYGVNS. V lost 5 bases and J lost 1; bases outside the gene matches: 3. The length of the CDR3 is 14 residues. The CDR3 region is CASSPRGGQETQYF. In nucleotides, the CDR3 is TGTGCCAGCAGTCCTCGGGGGGGCCAAGAGACCCAGTACTTC.